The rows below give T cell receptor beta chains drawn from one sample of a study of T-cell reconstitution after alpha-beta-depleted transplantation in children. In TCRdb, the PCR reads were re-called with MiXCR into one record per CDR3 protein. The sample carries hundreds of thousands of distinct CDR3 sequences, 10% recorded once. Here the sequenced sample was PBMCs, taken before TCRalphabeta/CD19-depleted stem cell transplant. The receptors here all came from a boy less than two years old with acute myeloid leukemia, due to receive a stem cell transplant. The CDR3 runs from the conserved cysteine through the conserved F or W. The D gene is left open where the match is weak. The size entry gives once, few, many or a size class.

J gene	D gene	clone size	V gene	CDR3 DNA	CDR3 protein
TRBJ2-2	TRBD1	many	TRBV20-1	TGCAGTGCTAGCCCCGGGACAGGGGTCGGGGAGCTGTTTTTT	CSASPGTGVGELFF
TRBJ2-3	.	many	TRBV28	TGTGCCAGCAGTCCACGGGACCCCTCAGATACGCAGTATTTT	CASSPRDPSDTQYF
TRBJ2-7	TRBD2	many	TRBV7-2	TGTGCCAGCAGCTTCACCGGGACTAGCGGTAAAAGAGAGCAGTACTTC	CASSFTGTSGKREQYF
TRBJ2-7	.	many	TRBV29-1	TGCAGCGTTGAAGATGGAGGGGGCGAGCAGTACTTC	CSVEDGGGEQYF
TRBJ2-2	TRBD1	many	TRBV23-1	TGCGCCAGAGGGACAGGGAAGGGTCCCGGGGAGCTGTTTTTT	CARGTGKGPGELFF
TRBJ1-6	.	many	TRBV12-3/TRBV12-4	TGTGCCAGCAGTTTCGGGCAGCCTAATTCACCCCTCCACTTT	CASSFGQPNSPLHF
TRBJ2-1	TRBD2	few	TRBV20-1	TGCAGTGTTATGCGGGGGGGCCTTTTCGATGAGCAGTTCTTC	CSVMRGGLFDEQFF
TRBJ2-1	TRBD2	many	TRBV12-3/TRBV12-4	TGTGCCAGCAGACTAGCGGGAGGGCCCCATGAGCAGTTCTTC	CASRLAGGPHEQFF
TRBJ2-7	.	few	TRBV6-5	TGTGCCAGCAGTTTTACCCTGAGGACAAGCTCCTACGAGCAGTACTTC	CASSFTLRTSSYEQYF
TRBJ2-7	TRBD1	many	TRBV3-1	TGTGCCAGCAGCCAGCAGGGGGCGGTCTACGAGCAGTACTTC	CASSQQGAVYEQYF
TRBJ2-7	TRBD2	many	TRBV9	TGTGCCAGCAGCGTGACGGGAGGGGGCTCCTACGAGCAGTACTTC	CASSVTGGGSYEQYF
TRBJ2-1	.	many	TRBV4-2	TGTGCCAGCAGCCAAGGGTACGGCAATGAGCAGTTCTTC	CASSQGYGNEQFF
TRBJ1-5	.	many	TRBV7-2	TGTGCCAGCAGCTTAACGGGGCAGGGGATTCAGCCCCAGCATTTT	CASSLTGQGIQPQHF
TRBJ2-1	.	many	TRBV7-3	TGTGCCAGCAGCTTAACGGTGGCTGGACTTTACAATGAGCAGTTCTTC	CASSLTVAGLYNEQFF
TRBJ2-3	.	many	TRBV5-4	TGTGCCACCCGATGGGGGGGCAAACGAGATACGCAGTATTTT	CATRWGGKRDTQYF
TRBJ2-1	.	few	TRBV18	TGTGCCAGCTCACCACCAAAGACAGGTTTACTCGATGAGCAGTTCTTC	CASSPPKTGLLDEQFF
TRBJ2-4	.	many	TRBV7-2	TGTGCCAGCAGCTCTCACAGGGACGGAGCCAAAAACATTCAGTACTTC	CASSSHRDGAKNIQYF
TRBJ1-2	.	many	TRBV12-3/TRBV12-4	TGTGCCAGCAGTTTACGTACGGGTCTCGGCTACACCTTC	CASSLRTGLGYTF
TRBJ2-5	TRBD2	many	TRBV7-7	TGTGCCAGCTACAGCGGGATGGCAGGAGAGACCCAGTACTTC	CASYSGMAGETQYF
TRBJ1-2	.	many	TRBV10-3	TGTGCCATCTACTCTACAGGGTTGGGTGGCTACACCTTC	CAIYSTGLGGYTF